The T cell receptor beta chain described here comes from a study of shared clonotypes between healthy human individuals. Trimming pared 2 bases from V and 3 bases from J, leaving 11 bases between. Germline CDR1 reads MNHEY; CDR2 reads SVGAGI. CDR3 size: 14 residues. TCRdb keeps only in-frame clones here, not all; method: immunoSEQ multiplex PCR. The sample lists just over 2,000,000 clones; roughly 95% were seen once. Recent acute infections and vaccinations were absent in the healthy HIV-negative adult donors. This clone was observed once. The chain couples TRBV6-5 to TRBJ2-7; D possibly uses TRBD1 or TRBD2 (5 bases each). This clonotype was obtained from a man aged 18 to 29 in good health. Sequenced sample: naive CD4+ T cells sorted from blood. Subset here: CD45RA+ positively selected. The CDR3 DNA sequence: TGTGCCAGCAGTTACATGTCTGGGGGCTACGAGCAGTACTTC. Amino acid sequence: CASSYMSGGYEQYF.